This TCR beta chain was documented in a study of blood T cell repertoires in COVID-19. Study-wide background: Both acute and convalescent COVID-19 samples were obtained from the United States, Italy and Spain.

This clone has only one observation. Germline assignment: CDR1 MNHNS and CDR2 SASEGT. The CDR3 spans 20 residues. The V gene end was trimmed by 0 bases and the J gene end by 3 bases; junction bases not matched to a gene: 16. Living in 20 to 30 US areas, the participants were between roughly 18 and 90 years of age. Participants' reported clinical history set cohort assignment. As processed by the authors: Nucleated cell counts were estimated from reference gene primer amplification. Measured with immunoSEQ multiplex PCR; TCRdb has only the in-frame clones, and not every one. V, J and clone size reflect that table, while D and trimming were determined from the DNA. The sample consists of 250,000 or so clones, around 93% of them appearing once.

This rearrangement joins TRBV6-1 to TRBJ1-5, with TRBD1 matching over 8 bases. The source material was PBMCs or T cells enriched from blood (not recorded which). The receptor comes from a man in his forties who had been exposed to COVID-19. The CDR3 sequence is CASSEALSTDRAEANQPQHF. CDR3 DNA: TGTGCCAGCAGTGAAGCCCTATCAACGGACAGGGCGGAGGCCAATCAGCCCCAGCATTTT.